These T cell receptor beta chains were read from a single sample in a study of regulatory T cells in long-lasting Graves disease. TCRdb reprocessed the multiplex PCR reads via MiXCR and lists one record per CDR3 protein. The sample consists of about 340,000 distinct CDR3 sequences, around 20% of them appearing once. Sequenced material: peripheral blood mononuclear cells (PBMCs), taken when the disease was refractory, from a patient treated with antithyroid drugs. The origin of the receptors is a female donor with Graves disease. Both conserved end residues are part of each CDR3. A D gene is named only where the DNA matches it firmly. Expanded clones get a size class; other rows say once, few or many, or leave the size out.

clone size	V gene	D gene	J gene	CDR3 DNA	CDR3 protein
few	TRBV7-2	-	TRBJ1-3	TGTGCCAGCAGCCAGGGGACTGGAAACACCATATATTTT	CASSQGTGNTIYF
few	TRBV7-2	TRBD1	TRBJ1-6	TGTGCCAGCAGCCCCGGGACAGGGGGTGTTTCACCCCTCCACTTT	CASSPGTGGVSPLHF
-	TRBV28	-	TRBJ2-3	TGTGCCAGCAGTTACGATAATCCTACGCAGTATTTT	CASSYDNPTQYF
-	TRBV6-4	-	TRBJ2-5	TGTGCCAGCAGCACACGAGGGGTAGGGGGGGAGGAGACCCAGTACTTC	CASSTRGVGGEETQYF
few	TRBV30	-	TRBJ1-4	TGTGCCTGGAGTGGTCGGGGGCCTAATGAAAAACTGTTTTTT	CAWSGRGPNEKLFF
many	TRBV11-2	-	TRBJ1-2	TGTGCCAGCAGCCTCGACCATAACTATGGCTACACCTTC	CASSLDHNYGYTF
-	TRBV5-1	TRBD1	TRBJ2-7	TGCGCCAGCAGCGACACAGGGGTCTCCTACGAGCAGTACTTC	CASSDTGVSYEQYF
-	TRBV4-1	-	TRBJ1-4	TGCGCCAGCAGCCAAGATCCAGAGCGGGGGATGAATGAAAAACTGTTTTTT	CASSQDPERGMNEKLFF
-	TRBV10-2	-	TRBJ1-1	TGCGCCAGCGGCGGGAAGGTGATAGGGGGGAACACTGAAGCTTTCTTT	CASGGKVIGGNTEAFF
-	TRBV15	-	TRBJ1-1	TGTGCCACCAGCAGAGAGGGAGGGACTGAGGCTTTCTTC	CATSREGGTEAFF
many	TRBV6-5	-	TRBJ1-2	TGTGCCAGCAGTTCTACAGGAGGCCGTTGGTATGGCTACACCTTC	CASSSTGGRWYGYTF
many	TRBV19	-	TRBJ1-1	TGTGCCAGTACAGCTTGGGAGGCCACTGAAGCTTTCTTT	CASTAWEATEAFF
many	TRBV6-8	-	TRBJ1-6	TGTGCCAGCGGGGGTTGCTCCTATAATTCACCCCTCCACTTT	CASGGCSYNSPLHF
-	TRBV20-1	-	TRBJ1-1	TGCAGTGCTTTGGACGGACTGAACACTGAAGCTTTCTTT	CSALDGLNTEAFF
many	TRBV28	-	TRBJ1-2	TGTGCCAGCACCCCTAGGAAAGGGGCACCAACCCGATATGGCTACACCTTC	CASTPRKGAPTRYGYTF
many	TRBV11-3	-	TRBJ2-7	TGTGCCAGCAGCTTAGTGGTTTCTACCGAGCAGTACTTC	CASSLVVSTEQYF
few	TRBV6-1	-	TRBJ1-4	TGTGCCAGCAGGGTGGGGGGAATTGGGGAAAAACTGTTTTTT	CASRVGGIGEKLFF
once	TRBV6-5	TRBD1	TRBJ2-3	TGTGCCAGCAGTTACATCCACAGGGGGGCAGATACGCAGTATTTT	CASSYIHRGADTQYF
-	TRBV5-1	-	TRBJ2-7	TGCGCCAGCAGCCGTTTTATGGGGAGCTACGAGCAGTACTTC	CASSRFMGSYEQYF
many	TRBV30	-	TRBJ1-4	TGTGCCTGGAGTTTGGCGGGTTCGGGTAATGAAAAACTGTTTTTT	CAWSLAGSGNEKLFF
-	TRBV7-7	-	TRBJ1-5	TGTGCTAGCAGCCCAGACAGGAGTCAGCCCCAGCATTTT	CASSPDRSQPQHF
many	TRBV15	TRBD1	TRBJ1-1	TGTGCCACCAGCAGAGACTTGGACAGGGTAACTGAAGCTTTCTTT	CATSRDLDRVTEAFF
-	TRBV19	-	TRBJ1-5	TGTGCCAGTAGTGGAACAGCGGAACCTTATAGCAATCAGCCCCAGCATTTT	CASSGTAEPYSNQPQHF
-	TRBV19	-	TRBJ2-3	TGTGCCAGTAGTAGGGGACCTAGCACAGATACGCAGTATTTT	CASSRGPSTDTQYF
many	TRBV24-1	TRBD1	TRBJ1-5	TGTGCCACCAGCCGGACAGGGCCCAATCAGCCCCAGCATTTT	CATSRTGPNQPQHF
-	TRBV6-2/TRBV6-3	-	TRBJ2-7	TGTGCCAGCAGCCCCATCGGCCACTCCTACGAGCAGTGCTTC	CASSPIGHSYEQCF
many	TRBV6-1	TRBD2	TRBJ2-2	TGTGCCAGCAGTCAGGGACTAGCGGGGCCCGGGGAGCTGTTTTTT	CASSQGLAGPGELFF
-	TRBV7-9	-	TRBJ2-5	TGTGCCAGCAGCCCGACTTTGGGAAGGACCCAGTACTTC	CASSPTLGRTQYF
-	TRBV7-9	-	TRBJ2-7	TGTGCCAGCAGCTTAGGAGTCGAGGAGCAGTACTTC	CASSLGVEEQYF
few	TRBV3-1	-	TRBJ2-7	TGTGCCAGCAGCAAGGGCCGATTAGAGCAGTACTTC	CASSKGRLEQYF
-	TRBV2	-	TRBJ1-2	TGTGCCAGCAGTGAAGGGGGAGGGGGGATGAATGGCTACACCTTC	CASSEGGGGMNGYTF
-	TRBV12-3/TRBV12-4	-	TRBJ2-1	TGTGCCAGCAACGATCCGGAGCAGGGAAACAATGAGCAGTTCTTC	CASNDPEQGNNEQFF
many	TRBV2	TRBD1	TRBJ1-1	TGTGCCAGCAGCGAGGACAGGTCAACTTTTATGAACACTGAAGCTTTCTTT	CASSEDRSTFMNTEAFF
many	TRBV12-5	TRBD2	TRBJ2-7	TGTGCTAGTGGTTTGGTCAGCGGGAGGGCCGAGAACGAGCAGTACTTC	CASGLVSGRAENEQYF
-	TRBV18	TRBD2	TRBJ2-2	TGTGCCAGCTCGCAGATGCGGGAGTCCCACACCGGGGAGCTGTTTTTT	CASSQMRESHTGELFF
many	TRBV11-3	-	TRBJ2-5	TGTGCCAGCAGCTTAGTGGATGGGAAAGAGACCCAGTACTTC	CASSLVDGKETQYF
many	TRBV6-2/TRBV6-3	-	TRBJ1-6	TGTGCCAGCAGAACGCTCGGACAAGATAATTCACCCCTCCACTTT	CASRTLGQDNSPLHF
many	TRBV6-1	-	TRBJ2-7	TGTGCCAGCGGCTTGGTGTTGAGCTCCTACGAGCAGTACTTC	CASGLVLSSYEQYF
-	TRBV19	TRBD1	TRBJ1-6	TGTGCCAGTAGTATCGGACAGGTGAAAAATTCACCCCTCCACTTT	CASSIGQVKNSPLHF
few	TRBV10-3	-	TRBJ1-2	TGTGCCATCACCCCGGGGGACTCGCCCTATGGCTACACCTTC	CAITPGDSPYGYTF